This record looks at one T cell receptor (beta chain) sequence and its context. Different DNA sequences within this sample yield the same CDR3. These data are taken from a study of blood T cell repertoires in COVID-19. For the study at large: The United States, Italy and Spain provided the acute and convalescent COVID-19 samples. T cells, B-cell-depleted T cells, or PBMCs provided the cDNA or gDNA that served as material.

J lost 3 bases, V lost 4 bases, and 2 bases had no gene match. CDR3 length: 13 amino acids. CDR1 and CDR2 (germline): LNHDA, SQIVND (reference sequence). In the authors' workflow: For nucleated cells, counts were estimated from reference gene primer amplification. The table came from immunoSEQ multiplex PCR; TCRdb's copy has only in-frame clones and leaves some out. The V and J calls and clone size were taken over from that table, and D and trimming were inferred from the DNA. Of 130,000 or so clones listed, around 84% are singletons. This sequence was found in a man aged 40-49 years with acute COVID-19. The V and J genes are TRBV19 and TRBJ1-1; 7 nucleotides agree with TRBD1. Material for sequencing was PBMCs or T cells enriched from blood (not recorded which). CDR3 in DNA: TGTGCCAGTAGTACTCAGGGGGACACTGAAGCTTTCTTT. It is translated as CASSTQGDTEAFF.